Sequencing of this TCR beta chain was carried out in a study of blood T cells in healthy people across ages. Regarding the study as a whole: The fall in TCR beta diversity per million T cells was roughly linear with age.

A sample-barcoded 5' primer and a J-beta primer mix were used in a second PCR of about 7 to 12 cycles. Every cDNA molecule carried a tag from a template-switch adaptor bearing 12 random nucleotides. TCRdb called the 5' RACE reads again in MiXCR, with one record for every CDR3 protein. The sample has some 1.6 million distinct CDR3 sequences, approximately 32% seen once. Trimming removed 6 bases from V and 3 bases from J, with 17 bases in between. The CDR3 sequence is 14 residues long. Germline V gives CDR1 DFQATT, CDR2 SNEGSKA (reference sequence). With respect to this clonotype: Its cognate antigen is unknown.

Aged about 6 to 90, donors were systemically healthy Caucasians from Russia. Every sample yielded at least 6.5 million isolated PBMCs. This TCR was sampled from a woman aged 25-40 years in good health. Sequencing input: blood. This chain connects TRBV20-1 to TRBJ1-1; TRBD1 might be the D (6 bases). The CDR3 here is CSARPGGPYTEAFF. In DNA form, the CDR3 reads TGCAGTGCCAGGCCCGGGGGCCCCTACACTGAAGCTTTCTTT.